The rows below give T cell receptor beta chains drawn from one sample of a study of T cell repertoires in ileal Crohn's disease. Data came from immunoSEQ multiplex PCR; TCRdb stores just in-frame clones and leaves some out. Among approximately 11,000 clones listed, around 70% were seen once. The specimen was ileal tissue. These receptors were obtained from an adult with Crohn's disease. Both conserved end residues are part of each CDR3. Fields, in order: clone size, J gene, V gene, D gene, CDR3 DNA, CDR3 protein. A D gene is named only where the DNA matches it firmly. Part of the rows lack a size; the others show once, few, many or a class for expanded clones.

clone_size: .; j_call: TRBJ1-1; v_call: TRBV5-6; d_call: .; cdr3_nt: TGTGCCAGCAGCTCTTGGAGGACAGTTGCTTTCTTT; cdr3_aa: CASSSWRTVAFF
clone_size: once; j_call: TRBJ1-1; v_call: TRBV25-1; d_call: .; cdr3_nt: TGTGCCAGCAACGGGGGGGTCACTGAAGCTTTCTTT; cdr3_aa: CASNGGVTEAFF
clone_size: .; j_call: TRBJ2-7; v_call: TRBV5-1; d_call: TRBD2; cdr3_nt: TGCGCCAGCAGCCGCGGACGGGAGGCCTCCTACGAGCAGTACTTC; cdr3_aa: CASSRGREASYEQYF
clone_size: .; j_call: TRBJ2-2; v_call: TRBV6-5; d_call: TRBD2; cdr3_nt: TGTGCCAGCAGTGGACTAGCGGGAAACACCGGGGAGCTGTTTTTT; cdr3_aa: CASSGLAGNTGELFF
clone_size: few; j_call: TRBJ2-1; v_call: TRBV5-1; d_call: .; cdr3_nt: TGCGCCAGCAGCTTCGCAGGTCTTGACAATGAGCAGTTCTTC; cdr3_aa: CASSFAGLDNEQFF
clone_size: .; j_call: TRBJ1-5; v_call: TRBV6-6; d_call: .; cdr3_nt: TGTGCCAGCAGCCCAAATAGCAATCAGCCCCAGCATTTT; cdr3_aa: CASSPNSNQPQHF
clone_size: once; j_call: TRBJ2-7; v_call: TRBV5-1; d_call: TRBD1; cdr3_nt: TGCGCCAGCAGCCCGGGACAGGGGAGTTACGAGCAGTACTTC; cdr3_aa: CASSPGQGSYEQYF
clone_size: .; j_call: TRBJ2-5; v_call: TRBV18; d_call: .; cdr3_nt: TGTGCCAGCTCACAGGGAGGGGGAGAGACCCAGTACTTC; cdr3_aa: CASSQGGGETQYF
clone_size: few; j_call: TRBJ1-4; v_call: TRBV2; d_call: .; cdr3_nt: TGTGCCAGTAGGCCGGGGAAACCTAATGAAAAACTGTTTTTT; cdr3_aa: CASRPGKPNEKLFF
clone_size: .; j_call: TRBJ2-1; v_call: TRBV27; d_call: TRBD2; cdr3_nt: TGTGCCAGCAGCCCCTTCGCGGGAGTGGGTGAGCAGTTCTTC; cdr3_aa: CASSPFAGVGEQFF
clone_size: few; j_call: TRBJ2-6; v_call: TRBV9; d_call: .; cdr3_nt: TGTGCCAGCAGCGTAGTGAGGGCTGGGGCCAACGTCCTGACTTTC; cdr3_aa: CASSVVRAGANVLTF
clone_size: .; j_call: TRBJ2-1; v_call: TRBV30; d_call: .; cdr3_nt: TGTGCCTGGAGTGTACACGAGCAGTTCTTC; cdr3_aa: CAWSVHEQFF
clone_size: once; j_call: TRBJ2-7; v_call: TRBV5-1; d_call: .; cdr3_nt: TGCGCCAGGGTCAGCGGAAGCCCCTACGAGCAGTACTTC; cdr3_aa: CARVSGSPYEQYF
clone_size: .; j_call: TRBJ2-3; v_call: TRBV6-4; d_call: TRBD2; cdr3_nt: TGTGCCAGCAGAAGCGGGAGGGACACAGATACGCAGTATTTT; cdr3_aa: CASRSGRDTDTQYF
clone_size: .; j_call: TRBJ1-4; v_call: TRBV28; d_call: .; cdr3_nt: TGTGCCAGCAGTTCACCCCGGGACACCCTTGAAAAACTGTTTTTT; cdr3_aa: CASSSPRDTLEKLFF
clone_size: few; j_call: TRBJ1-1; v_call: TRBV28; d_call: .; cdr3_nt: TGTGCCAGCAGTTTACCAACAGGGAACATGAACACTGAAGCTTTCTTT; cdr3_aa: CASSLPTGNMNTEAFF
clone_size: .; j_call: TRBJ1-4; v_call: TRBV29-1; d_call: .; cdr3_nt: TGCAGCGTTGGGGAGTGGGGTGAAAAACTGTTTTTT; cdr3_aa: CSVGEWGEKLFF
clone_size: few; j_call: TRBJ2-5; v_call: TRBV28; d_call: TRBD1; cdr3_nt: TGTGCCAGCCGAGACAGGGGGCTAGGGGAGACCCAGTACTTC; cdr3_aa: CASRDRGLGETQYF
clone_size: .; j_call: TRBJ1-5; v_call: TRBV28; d_call: TRBD1; cdr3_nt: TGTGCCAGCAGTTTCCCCGACAGGGTATATCAGCCCCAGCATTTT; cdr3_aa: CASSFPDRVYQPQHF
clone_size: few; j_call: TRBJ2-2; v_call: TRBV7-9; d_call: .; cdr3_nt: TGTGCCAGCGGGACTCTTAACACCGGGGAGCTGTTTTTT; cdr3_aa: CASGTLNTGELFF
clone_size: .; j_call: TRBJ2-3; v_call: TRBV6-4; d_call: TRBD2; cdr3_nt: TGTGCCAGCATCCGGACTAGCGGGATAGTCTCAGATACGCAGTATTTT; cdr3_aa: CASIRTSGIVSDTQYF
clone_size: .; j_call: TRBJ2-3; v_call: TRBV29-1; d_call: .; cdr3_nt: TGCAGCGTTGAAGCAGACTGGGAGTCGGCCACAGATACGCAGTATTTT; cdr3_aa: CSVEADWESATDTQYF
clone_size: .; j_call: TRBJ2-4; v_call: TRBV9; d_call: .; cdr3_nt: TGTGCCAGCAGCGGAGGGGGTGACAGAAACATTCAGTACTTC; cdr3_aa: CASSGGGDRNIQYF
clone_size: few; j_call: TRBJ2-1; v_call: TRBV4-1; d_call: .; cdr3_nt: TGCGCCAGCAGCCCCCAGGGTAGGAATGAGCAGTTCTTC; cdr3_aa: CASSPQGRNEQFF
clone_size: few; j_call: TRBJ2-7; v_call: TRBV29-1; d_call: .; cdr3_nt: TGCAGCGTTGAAGAAGGCAGGGCGGGGGAGCAGTACTTC; cdr3_aa: CSVEEGRAGEQYF
clone_size: .; j_call: TRBJ1-1; v_call: TRBV9; d_call: .; cdr3_nt: TGTGCCAGCAGCGTAGTCGCGGCCTTTAACACTGAAGCTTTCTTT; cdr3_aa: CASSVVAAFNTEAFF
clone_size: .; j_call: TRBJ1-1; v_call: TRBV14; d_call: .; cdr3_nt: TGTGCCAGCAGCTGGGGAGTAATGAACACTGAAGCTTTCTTT; cdr3_aa: CASSWGVMNTEAFF
clone_size: .; j_call: TRBJ1-1; v_call: TRBV19; d_call: TRBD1; cdr3_nt: TGTGCCAGTAGTAAGCCCAGGGGGGAAGCTTTCTTT; cdr3_aa: CASSKPRGEAFF
clone_size: .; j_call: TRBJ2-4; v_call: TRBV5-4; d_call: TRBD1; cdr3_nt: TGTGCCAGCAGCTCCCCCGGGGCGGGACAGGAGCTTCAGTACTTC; cdr3_aa: CASSSPGAGQELQYF